A selection of T cell receptor beta chains follows, all from one sample in a study of blood T cell repertoires in COVID-19. Repertoires were generated with immunoSEQ multiplex PCR, while TCRdb's copy carries only in-frame clones and drops some. The profile covers a few hundred thousand clones, with around nine tenths appearing a single time and 10% to 12% taken by the ten largest. Sequenced input: peripheral blood. These receptors all come from a young woman with COVID-19, enrolled during active disease. Each CDR3 is given with its conserved first and last residue. Each record gives: CDR3 protein, CDR3 DNA, D gene, clone size, V gene, J gene. D genes are given only for firm matches. Where a row states a size, it is once, few, many or the class of an expanded clone; other rows omit it.

cdr3_aa: CASSLETGGRQPQHF; cdr3_nt: TGTGCCAGCAGCTTGGAGACAGGGGGCCGGCAGCCCCAGCATTTT; d_call: TRBD1; clone_size: NA; v_call: TRBV7-9; j_call: TRBJ1-5
cdr3_aa: CSVLYPTSGNDEQFF; cdr3_nt: TGCAGCGTTCTTTATCCGACTAGCGGGAATGATGAGCAGTTCTTC; d_call: TRBD2; clone_size: NA; v_call: TRBV29-1; j_call: TRBJ2-1
cdr3_aa: CAWSRQGAIHRGSGNTIYF; cdr3_nt: TGTGCCTGGAGTAGACAGGGGGCAATCCACCGTGGCTCTGGAAACACCATATATTTT; d_call: TRBD1; clone_size: few; v_call: TRBV30; j_call: TRBJ1-3
cdr3_aa: CASSHPGQGITEAFF; cdr3_nt: TGCGCCAGCAGCCACCCCGGACAGGGAATCACTGAAGCTTTCTTT; d_call: TRBD1; clone_size: NA; v_call: TRBV4-1; j_call: TRBJ1-1
cdr3_aa: CASREVGGVDTQYF; cdr3_nt: TGTGCCAGCAGAGAAGTAGGGGGCGTGGATACGCAGTATTTT; d_call: TRBD1; clone_size: many; v_call: TRBV2; j_call: TRBJ2-3
cdr3_aa: CASSLLGVSYEQYF; cdr3_nt: TGCGCCAGCAGCTTGCTAGGGGTCTCCTACGAGCAGTACTTC; d_call: NA; clone_size: NA; v_call: TRBV5-1; j_call: TRBJ2-7
cdr3_aa: CASSFRGYEQFF; cdr3_nt: TGTGCCAGCAGCTTTAGGGGATATGAGCAGTTCTTC; d_call: NA; clone_size: NA; v_call: TRBV7-2; j_call: TRBJ2-1
cdr3_aa: CASSLTSGRPETQYF; cdr3_nt: TGTGCCAGCAGTTTAACTAGCGGGAGACCAGAGACCCAGTACTTC; d_call: TRBD2; clone_size: NA; v_call: TRBV6-6; j_call: TRBJ2-5
cdr3_aa: CASSPEPAGGGSPLHF; cdr3_nt: TGCGCCAGCAGCCCGGAACCTGCAGGGGGCGGTTCACCCCTCCACTTT; d_call: TRBD1; clone_size: few; v_call: TRBV5-1; j_call: TRBJ1-6
cdr3_aa: CATRGRGGNQPQHF; cdr3_nt: TGTGCCACCAGGGGCAGGGGAGGCAATCAGCCCCAGCATTTT; d_call: NA; clone_size: once; v_call: TRBV15; j_call: TRBJ1-5
cdr3_aa: CATRTSGRTKEQYF; cdr3_nt: TGTGCCACCAGGACTAGCGGGAGGACGAAAGAGCAGTACTTC; d_call: TRBD2; clone_size: few; v_call: TRBV28; j_call: TRBJ2-7
cdr3_aa: CASSPGQGLEKLFF; cdr3_nt: TGTGCCAGCAGCCCGGGACAGGGATTGGAAAAACTGTTTTTT; d_call: TRBD1; clone_size: once; v_call: TRBV6-4; j_call: TRBJ1-4
cdr3_aa: CASTPGVHYEQYF; cdr3_nt: TGTGCCAGCACCCCGGGTGTGCACTACGAGCAGTACTTC; d_call: NA; clone_size: NA; v_call: TRBV5-8; j_call: TRBJ2-7
cdr3_aa: CASRSGYTEAFF; cdr3_nt: TGTGCCAGCAGGTCAGGGTACACTGAAGCTTTCTTT; d_call: NA; clone_size: NA; v_call: TRBV6-5; j_call: TRBJ1-1
cdr3_aa: CASRPGTGGGQPQHF; cdr3_nt: TGTGCCAGCAGACCCGGGACAGGGGGCGGGCAGCCCCAGCATTTT; d_call: TRBD1; clone_size: NA; v_call: TRBV27; j_call: TRBJ1-5
cdr3_aa: CASRTGGGYTF; cdr3_nt: TGTGCCAGCAGGACAGGGGGTGGCTACACCTTC; d_call: TRBD1; clone_size: once; v_call: TRBV6-5; j_call: TRBJ1-2
cdr3_aa: CASSSDSLGEQYF; cdr3_nt: TGTGCCAGCAGCTCGGACAGCCTGGGGGAGCAGTACTTC; d_call: NA; clone_size: NA; v_call: TRBV7-2; j_call: TRBJ2-7
cdr3_aa: CATSRDRIGAGNTIYF; cdr3_nt: TGTGCCACCAGCAGAGATAGGATAGGAGCTGGAAACACCATATATTTT; d_call: NA; clone_size: once; v_call: TRBV15; j_call: TRBJ1-3
cdr3_aa: CASRGLAVQETQYF; cdr3_nt: TGCGCCAGCAGGGGACTAGCGGTTCAAGAGACCCAGTACTTC; d_call: TRBD2; clone_size: NA; v_call: TRBV10-2; j_call: TRBJ2-5
cdr3_aa: CASRNGWSSYNEQFF; cdr3_nt: TGTGCCAGCCGAAACGGCTGGAGCTCCTACAATGAGCAGTTCTTC; d_call: NA; clone_size: NA; v_call: TRBV27; j_call: TRBJ2-1
cdr3_aa: CASSALTSGTGTQYF; cdr3_nt: TGTGCCAGCAGCGCCCTCACTAGCGGGACGGGTACGCAGTATTTT; d_call: TRBD2; clone_size: NA; v_call: TRBV9; j_call: TRBJ2-3
cdr3_aa: CASSDPELFYEQYF; cdr3_nt: TGTGCCAGCAGTGACCCTGAACTTTTCTACGAGCAGTACTTC; d_call: NA; clone_size: few; v_call: TRBV6-1; j_call: TRBJ2-7
cdr3_aa: CASSSDRGTEAFF; cdr3_nt: TGTGCCAGCAGCAGCGACAGGGGGACTGAAGCTTTCTTT; d_call: TRBD1; clone_size: NA; v_call: TRBV7-9; j_call: TRBJ1-1
cdr3_aa: CASSSSGTSYNEQFF; cdr3_nt: TGTGCCAGCAGCTCGAGCGGGACGTCCTACAATGAGCAGTTCTTC; d_call: TRBD2; clone_size: NA; v_call: TRBV7-8; j_call: TRBJ2-1
cdr3_aa: CASSQAWGEGYTF; cdr3_nt: TGTGCCAGCAGCCAAGCCTGGGGGGAAGGCTACACCTTC; d_call: NA; clone_size: NA; v_call: TRBV3-1/TRBV3-2; j_call: TRBJ1-2
cdr3_aa: CASSYRENYGYTF; cdr3_nt: TGTGCCAGCAGTTACAGAGAAAACTATGGCTACACCTTC; d_call: NA; clone_size: once; v_call: TRBV6-2/TRBV6-3; j_call: TRBJ1-2
cdr3_aa: CASSLGGLAGRMTDTQYF; cdr3_nt: TGCGCCAGCAGCTTGGGGGGACTAGCGGGCAGGATGACAGATACGCAGTATTTT; d_call: TRBD2; clone_size: NA; v_call: TRBV5-1; j_call: TRBJ2-3
cdr3_aa: CAISGGQMNTEAFF; cdr3_nt: TGTGCCATCAGTGGGGGACAGATGAACACTGAAGCTTTCTTT; d_call: TRBD1; clone_size: NA; v_call: TRBV10-3; j_call: TRBJ1-1
cdr3_aa: CASSTPGRGTIYF; cdr3_nt: TGTGCCAGCAGCACCCCGGGTCGGGGCACCATATATTTT; d_call: NA; clone_size: NA; v_call: TRBV7-2; j_call: TRBJ1-3
cdr3_aa: CASSDNMAVYGYTF; cdr3_nt: TGTGCCAGCAGTGATAATATGGCAGTCTATGGCTACACCTTC; d_call: NA; clone_size: NA; v_call: TRBV6-1; j_call: TRBJ1-2
cdr3_aa: CATSSPNPTSGRGNEQFF; cdr3_nt: TGTGCCACCAGCAGTCCCAACCCCACTAGCGGGAGGGGGAATGAGCAGTTCTTC; d_call: TRBD2; clone_size: NA; v_call: TRBV15; j_call: TRBJ2-1
cdr3_aa: CASVPFQGSPQYF; cdr3_nt: TGTGCCAGCGTTCCCTTTCAGGGATCTCCGCAGTATTTT; d_call: NA; clone_size: NA; v_call: TRBV18; j_call: TRBJ2-3
cdr3_aa: CASRFWRSYEQYF; cdr3_nt: TGTGCAAGTCGCTTCTGGCGGTCCTACGAGCAGTACTTC; d_call: NA; clone_size: NA; v_call: TRBV12-2; j_call: TRBJ2-7
cdr3_aa: CASSPGGVLTGELFF; cdr3_nt: TGTGCCAGCAGCCCCGGGGGGGTACTCACCGGGGAGCTGTTTTTT; d_call: TRBD2; clone_size: NA; v_call: TRBV7-6; j_call: TRBJ2-2
cdr3_aa: CASSLVTGGSYEQYF; cdr3_nt: TGCGCCAGCAGCTTGGTCACAGGGGGCTCCTACGAGCAGTACTTC; d_call: TRBD1; clone_size: once; v_call: TRBV5-1; j_call: TRBJ2-7
cdr3_aa: CASSYGGDSNQPQHF; cdr3_nt: TGTGCCAGCAGTTACGGGGGGGATAGCAATCAGCCCCAGCATTTT; d_call: NA; clone_size: NA; v_call: TRBV6-6; j_call: TRBJ1-5
cdr3_aa: CASSQQESSYEQYF; cdr3_nt: TGTGCCAGCTCACAACAGGAAAGCTCCTACGAGCAGTACTTC; d_call: NA; clone_size: NA; v_call: TRBV18; j_call: TRBJ2-7
cdr3_aa: CSASKGDRRYEQYF; cdr3_nt: TGCAGTGCTAGTAAGGGCGACAGACGCTACGAGCAGTACTTC; d_call: NA; clone_size: NA; v_call: TRBV20-1; j_call: TRBJ2-7
cdr3_aa: CASSPLKTGDNSPLHF; cdr3_nt: TGTGCCAGCTCACCACTGAAGACAGGGGATAATTCACCCCTCCACTTT; d_call: TRBD1; clone_size: NA; v_call: TRBV18; j_call: TRBJ1-6
cdr3_aa: CASSLRTSGTNEQFF; cdr3_nt: TGTGCCAGCAGCTTGAGGACTAGCGGGACCAATGAGCAGTTCTTC; d_call: TRBD2; clone_size: NA; v_call: TRBV7-2; j_call: TRBJ2-1